Detailed here is one T cell receptor (beta chain). Antigen specificity is unknown. The sample originates from a study of cytomegalovirus exposure and HLA in healthy donors. Germline values: CDR1 MRHNA, CDR2 SNTAGT. Trimming cost V 8 bases and J 0 bases; bases outside gene matches: 7. CDR3 length: 15 residues. Primers for the PCR totalled 60 Vbeta and 13 Jbeta. Only in-frame clones appear in the TCRdb table, and some are missing; sequencing was by immunoSEQ multiplex PCR. The top ten clones hold 7.7% of a sample with roughly 120,000 clones, 76% of them seen once. Healthy bone marrow donors formed the donor group. Points from the study as a whole: Diagnosis of cytomegalovirus status made by the classifier reportedly showed high specificity and sensitivity. The study designated about 160 TCR beta chains cytomegalovirus-associated.

The chain carries TRBV6-4 and TRBJ2-7, with TRBD1 identical over 10 bases. This TCR was recovered from a woman aged 45-65 years in good health and CMV-seropositive. The source material was PBMCs. The CDR3 region is CASSYRDRGSYEQYF. The CDR3 coding sequence is TGTGCCAGCTCATACCGGGACAGGGGCTCCTACGAGCAGTACTTC.